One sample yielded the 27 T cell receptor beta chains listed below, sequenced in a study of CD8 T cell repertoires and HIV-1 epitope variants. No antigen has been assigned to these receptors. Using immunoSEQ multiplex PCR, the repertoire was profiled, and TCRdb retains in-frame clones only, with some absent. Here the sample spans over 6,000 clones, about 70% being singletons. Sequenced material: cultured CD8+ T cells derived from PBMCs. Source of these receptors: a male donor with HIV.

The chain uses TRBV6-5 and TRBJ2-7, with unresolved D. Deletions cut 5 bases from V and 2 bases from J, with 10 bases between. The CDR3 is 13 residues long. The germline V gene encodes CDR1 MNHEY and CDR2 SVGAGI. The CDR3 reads CASSDNGAYEQYF. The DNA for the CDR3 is TGTGCCAGCAGTGATAACGGTGCCTACGAGCAGTACTTC.

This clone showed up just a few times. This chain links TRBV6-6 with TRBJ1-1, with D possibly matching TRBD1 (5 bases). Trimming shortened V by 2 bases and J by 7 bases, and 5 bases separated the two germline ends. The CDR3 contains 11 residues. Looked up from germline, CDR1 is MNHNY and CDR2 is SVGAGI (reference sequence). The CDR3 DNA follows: TGTGCCAGCAGTTACAGGGGTGAAGCTTTCTTT. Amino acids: CASSYRGEAFF.

In nucleotides, the CDR3 is TGTGCCAGCAGCTTAGGAGGAGAGAATGAGCAGTTCTTC. Translation gives CASSLGGENEQFF. V gene TRBV7-2 combines with J gene TRBJ2-1; D is ambiguous. Trimming pared 1 base from V and 7 bases from J, leaving 8 bases between. Germline V gene sequence: CDR1 SGHTA, CDR2 FQGNSA. CDR3 length: 13 amino acids.

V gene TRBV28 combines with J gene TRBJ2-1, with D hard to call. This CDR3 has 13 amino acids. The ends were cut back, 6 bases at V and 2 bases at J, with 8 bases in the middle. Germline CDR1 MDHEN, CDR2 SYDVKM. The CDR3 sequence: CASSSLPYNEQFF. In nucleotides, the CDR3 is TGTGCCAGCAGCTCCCTTCCCTACAATGAGCAGTTCTTC.

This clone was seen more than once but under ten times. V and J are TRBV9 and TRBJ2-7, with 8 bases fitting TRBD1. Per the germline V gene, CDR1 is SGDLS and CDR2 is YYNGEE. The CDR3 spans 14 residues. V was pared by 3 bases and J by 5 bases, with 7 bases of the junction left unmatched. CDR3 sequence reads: CASSALDRENEQYF. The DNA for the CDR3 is TGTGCCAGCAGCGCCTTGGACAGGGAAAACGAGCAGTACTTC.

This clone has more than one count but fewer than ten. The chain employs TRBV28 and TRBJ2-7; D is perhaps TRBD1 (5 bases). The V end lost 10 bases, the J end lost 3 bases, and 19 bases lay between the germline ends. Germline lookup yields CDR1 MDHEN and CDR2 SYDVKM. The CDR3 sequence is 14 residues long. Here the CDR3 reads CATRSTTVHYEQYF. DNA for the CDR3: TGTGCCACCCGGAGCACGACAGTCCACTACGAGCAGTACTTC.

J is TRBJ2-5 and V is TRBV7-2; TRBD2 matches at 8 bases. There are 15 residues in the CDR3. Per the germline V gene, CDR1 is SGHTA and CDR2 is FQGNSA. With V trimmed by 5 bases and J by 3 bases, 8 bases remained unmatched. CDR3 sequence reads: CASSPGNSGEETQYF. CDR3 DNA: TGTGCCAGCAGCCCAGGAAATAGCGGGGAAGAGACCCAGTACTTC.

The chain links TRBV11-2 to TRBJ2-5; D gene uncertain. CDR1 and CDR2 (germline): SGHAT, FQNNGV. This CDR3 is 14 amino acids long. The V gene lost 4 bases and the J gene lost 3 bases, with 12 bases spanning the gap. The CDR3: CASSSPTREETQYF. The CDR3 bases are TGTGCCAGCAGCTCCCCTACACGGGAAGAGACCCAGTACTTC. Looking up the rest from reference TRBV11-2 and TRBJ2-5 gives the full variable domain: EAGVAQSPRYKIIEKRQSVAFWCNPISGHATLYWYQQILGQGPKLLIQFQNNGVVDDSQLPKDRFSAERLKGVDSTLKIQPAKLEDSAVYLCASSSPTREETQYFGPGTRLLVL.

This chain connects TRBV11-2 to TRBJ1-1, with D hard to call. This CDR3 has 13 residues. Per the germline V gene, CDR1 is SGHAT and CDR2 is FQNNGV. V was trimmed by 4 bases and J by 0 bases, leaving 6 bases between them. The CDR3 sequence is CASSSQLNTEAFF. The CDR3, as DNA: TGTGCCAGCAGCTCGCAGCTGAACACTGAAGCTTTCTTT.

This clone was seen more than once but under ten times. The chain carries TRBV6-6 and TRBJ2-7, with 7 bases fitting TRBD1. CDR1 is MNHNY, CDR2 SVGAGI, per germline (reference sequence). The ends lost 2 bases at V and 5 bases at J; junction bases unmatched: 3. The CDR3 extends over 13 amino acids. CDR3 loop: CASSYQGVNEQYF. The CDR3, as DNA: TGTGCCAGCAGTTACCAGGGGGTGAACGAGCAGTACTTC.

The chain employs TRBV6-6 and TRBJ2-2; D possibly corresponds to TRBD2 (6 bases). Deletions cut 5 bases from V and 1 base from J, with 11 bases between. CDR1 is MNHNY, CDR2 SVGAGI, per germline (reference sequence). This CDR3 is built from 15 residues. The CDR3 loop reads CASSPLEGNTGELFF. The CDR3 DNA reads TGTGCCAGCAGTCCGCTGGAGGGGAACACCGGGGAGCTGTTTTTT.

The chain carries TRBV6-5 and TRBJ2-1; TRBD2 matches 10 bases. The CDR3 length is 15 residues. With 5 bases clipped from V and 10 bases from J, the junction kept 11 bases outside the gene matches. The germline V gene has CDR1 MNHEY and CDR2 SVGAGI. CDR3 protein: CASSLGAGGRGEQFF. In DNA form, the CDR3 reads TGTGCCAGCAGTCTAGGAGCGGGGGGGCGCGGCGAGCAGTTCTTC.

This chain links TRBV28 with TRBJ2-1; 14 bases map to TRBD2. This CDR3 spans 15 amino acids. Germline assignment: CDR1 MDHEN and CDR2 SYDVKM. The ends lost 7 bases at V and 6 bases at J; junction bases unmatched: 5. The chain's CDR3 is CASTRTSGRSNEQFF. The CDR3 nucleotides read TGTGCCAGCACCCGGACTAGCGGGAGGAGCAATGAGCAGTTCTTC.

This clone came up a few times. The CDR3 here is CASSLTGGSPYEQYF. The CDR3 coding sequence is TGTGCCAGCAGTCTAACAGGGGGCAGTCCCTACGAGCAGTACTTC. The J gene is TRBJ2-7, the V gene TRBV27; 9 nucleotides agree with TRBD1. CDR1 is MNHEY, CDR2 SMNVEV, per germline (reference sequence). This CDR3 region has 15 residues. Unmatched junction bases numbered 7, after V lost 5 bases and J lost 2 bases.

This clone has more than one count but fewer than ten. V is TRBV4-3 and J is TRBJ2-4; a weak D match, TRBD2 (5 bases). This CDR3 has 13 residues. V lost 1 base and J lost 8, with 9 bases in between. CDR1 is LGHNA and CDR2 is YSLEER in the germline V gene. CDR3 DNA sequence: TGCGCCAGCAGCCAAGGGGTGAGGGACATTCAGTACTTC. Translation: CASSQGVRDIQYF.

CDR3 residues: CASSLQVPGEGYTF. In DNA, the CDR3 is TGTGCCAGCAGCTTACAGGTGCCAGGGGAAGGCTACACCTTC. The chain couples TRBV7-1 to TRBJ1-2; TRBD1 is a possible D gene (6 bases). TRBV7-1 is known as an ORF, though its function is uncertain. Trimming cost V 4 bases and J 8 bases, with 17 bases left between them. The CDR3 is made up of 14 amino acids.

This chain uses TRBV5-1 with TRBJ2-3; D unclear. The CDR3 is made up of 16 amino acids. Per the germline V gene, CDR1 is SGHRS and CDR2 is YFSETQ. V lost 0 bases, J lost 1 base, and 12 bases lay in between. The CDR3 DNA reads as TGCGCCAGCAGCTTGGAACCGAGGTCGGGCACAGATACGCAGTATTTT. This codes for CASSLEPRSGTDTQYF. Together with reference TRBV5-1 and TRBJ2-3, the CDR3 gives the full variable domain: KAGVTQTPRYLIKTRGQQVTLSCSPISGHRSVSWYQQTPGQGLQFLFEYFSETQRNKGNFPGRFSGRQFSNSRSEMNVSTLELGDSALYLCASSLEPRSGTDTQYFGPGTRLTVL.

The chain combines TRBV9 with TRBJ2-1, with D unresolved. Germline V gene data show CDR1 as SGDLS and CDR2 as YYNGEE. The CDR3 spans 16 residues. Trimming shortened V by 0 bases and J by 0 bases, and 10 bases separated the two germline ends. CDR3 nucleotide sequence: TGTGCCAGCAGCGTAGAAGCCGGTAGCTCCTACAATGAGCAGTTCTTC. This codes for CASSVEAGSSYNEQFF.

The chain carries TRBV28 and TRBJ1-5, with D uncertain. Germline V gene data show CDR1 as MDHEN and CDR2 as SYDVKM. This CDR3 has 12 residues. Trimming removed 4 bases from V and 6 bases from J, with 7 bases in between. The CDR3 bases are TGTGCCAGCAGTTCACCCTTTCAGCCCCAGCATTTT. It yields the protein CASSSPFQPQHF.

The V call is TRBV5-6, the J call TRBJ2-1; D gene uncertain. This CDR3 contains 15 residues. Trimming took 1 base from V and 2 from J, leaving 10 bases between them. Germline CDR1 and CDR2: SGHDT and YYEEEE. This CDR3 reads CASSLSERTYNEQFF. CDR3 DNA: TGTGCCAGCAGCTTGAGTGAGAGGACCTACAATGAGCAGTTCTTC.

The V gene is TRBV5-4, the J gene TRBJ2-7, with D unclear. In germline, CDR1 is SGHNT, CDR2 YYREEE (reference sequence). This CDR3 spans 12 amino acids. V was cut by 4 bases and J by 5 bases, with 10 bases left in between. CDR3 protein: CASSIAKDEQYF. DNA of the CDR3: TGTGCCAGCAGCATAGCCAAGGACGAGCAGTACTTC.

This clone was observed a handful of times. The CDR3 spells CASSQDPSGNRRYGYTF. CDR3 DNA: TGCGCCAGCAGCCAAGACCCCTCGGGTAACAGGCGGTATGGCTACACCTTC. The chain combines TRBV4-1 with TRBJ1-2; D perhaps matches TRBD1 (5 bases). Trimming cost V 0 bases and J 5 bases, with 19 bases left between them. The germline V gene encodes CDR1 MGHRA and CDR2 YSYEKL. The CDR3 is made up of 17 amino acids.

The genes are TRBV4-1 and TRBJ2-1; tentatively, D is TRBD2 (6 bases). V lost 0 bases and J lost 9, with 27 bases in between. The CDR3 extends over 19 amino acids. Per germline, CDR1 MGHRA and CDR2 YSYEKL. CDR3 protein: CASSQEYGAVSQEEGEQFF. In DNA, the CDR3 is TGCGCCAGCAGCCAAGAATATGGGGCTGTTAGTCAAGAGGAGGGTGAGCAGTTCTTC.

CDR3 DNA sequence: TGTGCCAGCAGCCGCCGGGAGGGGCGGTCAGATACGCAGTATTTT. Translation: CASSRREGRSDTQYF. The chain links TRBV5-4 to TRBJ2-3; 8 nucleotides align to TRBD2. Trimming cost V 4 bases and J 4 bases; bases outside gene matches: 8. The CDR3 has 15 residues. CDR1 and CDR2 from the germline V gene are SGHNT and YYREEE (reference sequence).

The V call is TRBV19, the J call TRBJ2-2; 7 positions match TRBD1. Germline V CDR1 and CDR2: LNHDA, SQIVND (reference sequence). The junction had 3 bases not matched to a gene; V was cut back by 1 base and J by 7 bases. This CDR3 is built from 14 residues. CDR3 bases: TGTGCCAGTAGTATAGGACAGGGATACGGGGAGCTGTTTTTT. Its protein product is CASSIGQGYGELFF.

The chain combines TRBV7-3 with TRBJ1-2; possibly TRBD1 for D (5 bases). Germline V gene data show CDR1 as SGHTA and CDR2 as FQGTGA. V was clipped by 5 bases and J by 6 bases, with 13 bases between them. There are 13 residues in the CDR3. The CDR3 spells CASSHSGGDGYTF. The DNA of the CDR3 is TGTGCCAGCAGCCATTCTGGAGGGGATGGCTACACCTTC.

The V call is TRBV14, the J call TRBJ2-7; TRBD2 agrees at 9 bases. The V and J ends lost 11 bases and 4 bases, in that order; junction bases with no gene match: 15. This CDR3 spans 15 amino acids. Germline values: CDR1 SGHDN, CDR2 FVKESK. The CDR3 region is CASSPFSGRWYEQYF. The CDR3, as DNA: TGTGCCTCATCGCCCTTTAGCGGGAGATGGTACGAGCAGTACTTC.